Described below is a single T cell receptor beta chain sequence and its context. The data belong to a study of blood T cell repertoires in COVID-19. The V end lost 3 bases, the J end lost 5 bases, and 8 bases lay between the germline ends. CDR1 is SGHTA, CDR2 FQGNSA, per germline. The CDR3 spans 13 residues. TCRdb keeps only in-frame clones here, not all; method: immunoSEQ multiplex PCR. The sample consists of approximately 55,000 clones, around 80% of them appearing once. The receptor's source is a man aged 25-45 years with COVID-19, enrolled during active disease. The sample consisted of peripheral blood. The rearrangement uses TRBV7-2 and TRBJ1-5, with D possibly TRBD1 on 5 matching bases. This CDR3 is CASSLGQDQPQHF. CDR3 DNA: TGTGCCAGCAGCTTGGGGCAGGATCAGCCCCAGCATTTT.